This T cell receptor beta chain came from a study of response to subunit inactivated influenza vaccine (dated by TCRdb to the late 2010s). Study-wide context: The study used deep quantitative T cell receptor repertoire profiling to track responses to a trivalent subunit inactivated influenza vaccine. What the authors observed across the whole study: According to the authors, only a limited number of new T cells may be recruited by each seasonal influenza vaccination.

Library preparation employed RT-PCR. Instrument on record: Illumina HiSeq 2500. TCRdb reanalyzed the raw reads on its own, using fastp at Q25 for trimming and MiXCR for clone calling, and kept in-frame beta chains. Each entry is one CDR3 protein sequence, shown with its most common DNA and genes. The sample data list around 180,000 distinct CDR3 sequences, and about 9% of these were observed just once. The ten largest clonotypes hold 11% of the sample. The CDR3 measures 13 amino acids from cysteine to phenylalanine. The kept DNA is CDR3 alone, 39 bases in frame from the first base. V loses 7 bases at its end and J loses 1 base; junction bases beyond the gene matches: 4. CDR1 SGHRS and CDR2 YFSETQ were looked up in the germline V gene. The sample holds a few counts of this clonotype. The target of this receptor is not known. No much larger clone exists at a distance of one base, and base qualities are not known.

Recombination joined TRBV5-1 with TRBJ2-7, and TRBD2 matches 8 of the central bases. This sample comprised non-naive T cells sorted from PBMCs, obtained on the day of vaccination. Per the publication, the cell subset or site label means: memory T cell fraction. This receptor was identified in a man aged 45-65 years who received an inactivated influenza vaccine. Donor details come from another sample of the same person, matched by shared clones. The base sequence is TGCGCCAGCGGGGTAGCGGGGTCCTACGAGCAGTACTTC. It is translated as CASGVAGSYEQYF.